This T cell receptor (beta chain) originates from a study of vaccination and CD4 T cells after COVID-19. Sequencing of cultured CD4+ T cell DNA used the Oncomine TCR Beta short-read assay. TCRdb re-called the PCR reads with MiXCR, one entry per CDR3 protein. The sample carries around 15,000 distinct CDR3 sequences, over 60% recorded once. Described treatment: roughly 10-day PBMC culture with coronavirus spike peptide pools or control peptides (ViraFEST assay). For this clonotype: Antigen: not known.

Input material: CD4+ T cells from blood, cultured in vitro. The sequence was obtained from a human donor who had recovered from COVID-19.

The CDR3 region has the DNA TGTGCCAGCAGCTCCGGGCGCGACCATATTCAAGAGACCCAGTACTTC. This encodes CASSSGRDHIQETQYF. This sequence joins TRBV7-9 and TRBJ2-5; D call uncertain. The germline V and J ends were trimmed by 4 bases and 2 bases, with 17 bases remaining between them. Germline V lookup: CDR1 SEHNR, CDR2 FQNEAQ (reference sequence). This CDR3 is 16 amino acids long.